This passage covers 28 T cell receptor beta chains from one sample sequenced in a study of blood T cell repertoires in COVID-19 (dated by TCRdb to 2020 to 2022). Library preparation was by the immunoSEQ multiplex PCR assay. TCRdb mirrors the immuneACCESS table, restricted to in-frame sequences. Some clones are absent from its copies; in checked studies, under half trace to an unresolved V gene, and the reason for the others is unknown. The sample yields some 80,000 clones; roughly four fifths were counted once. The ten largest clones add up to 30% to 45% of the sample. The material sequenced was peripheral blood. The receptors stem from a woman between 65 and 79 years old with acute or convalescent COVID-19.

A few counts support this clone. The chain employs TRBV4-1 and TRBJ2-7; the match to TRBD1 covers 12 bases. Germline V CDR1 and CDR2: MGHRA, YSYEKL. The ends lost 5 bases at V and 7 bases at J; junction bases unmatched: 12. The CDR3 consists of 16 residues. The CDR3 DNA reads as TGCGCCAGCAGCAAATTCCCGGGACAGGGGGCGGAAGAGCAGTACTTC. This gives the protein CASSKFPGQGAEEQYF.

This chain links TRBV29-1 with TRBJ2-2; D call uncertain. The CDR3 is made up of 14 amino acids. Germline V gives CDR1 SQVTM, CDR2 ANQGSEA. Between the trimmed V and J ends, which lost 1 base and 5 bases, there was a span of 11 bases. CDR3 sequence: CSVEGAARTGELFF. The CDR3 region has the DNA TGCAGCGTTGAAGGGGCTGCAAGAACCGGGGAGCTGTTTTTT.

The chain links TRBV19 to TRBJ1-2; 9 bases fit TRBD1. The CDR3 has 15 residues. V lost 4 bases to trimming and J lost 6 bases; unmatched junction nucleotides: 9. CDR1 and CDR2 (germline): LNHDA, SQIVND (reference sequence). CDR3 bases: TGTGCCAGTAGTACTCCGGACAGGGGACCAAATGGCTACACCTTC. This translates into CASSTPDRGPNGYTF.

In DNA form, the CDR3 reads TGCGCCAGCAGCTTAGGTGTTGGGACAGGGGGCTCGGATACGCAGTATTTT. Amino acids: CASSLGVGTGGSDTQYF. The chain couples TRBV5-1 to TRBJ2-3; 12 nucleotides line up with TRBD1. V lost 2 bases, J lost 6 bases, and 10 bases stayed unmatched. Germline CDR1 SGHRS, CDR2 YFSETQ. This CDR3 has 17 amino acids.

This rearrangement joins TRBV11-2 to TRBJ2-5, with D possibly TRBD1 on 6 matching bases. Germline lookup yields CDR1 SGHAT and CDR2 FQNNGV. Trimming pared 2 bases from V and 0 bases from J, leaving 7 bases between. The CDR3 has 14 residues. The chain's CDR3 is CASSLNRDQETQYF. The CDR3 DNA follows: TGTGCCAGCAGCTTAAACAGGGACCAAGAGACCCAGTACTTC.

V usage is TRBV29-1 and J usage is TRBJ2-1, with 9 nucleotides matching TRBD1. This CDR3 contains 13 residues. V was clipped by 7 bases and J by 5 bases; unmatched bases: 6. Germline CDR1 SQVTM, CDR2 ANQGSEA. In nucleotides, the CDR3 is TGCAGCGGTGTGGACAGGGGACACAATGAGCAGTTCTTC. It encodes CSGVDRGHNEQFF.

The chain employs TRBV2 and TRBJ2-1; the D gene is possibly TRBD1 (5 bases). Germline assignment: CDR1 SNHLY and CDR2 FYNNEI. The V end was cut by 7 bases, the J end by 7 bases, with 14 bases between. This CDR3 comprises 13 residues. CDR3 nucleotides: TGTGCCAGCAAACTCGACAGATTGAATGAGCAGTTCTTC. This encodes CASKLDRLNEQFF.

The gene calls are TRBV6-4 and TRBJ1-4, with D perhaps matching TRBD1 (6 bases). The CDR3 is 13 amino acids. Germline V gives CDR1 MRHNA, CDR2 SNTAGT. Between the trimmed V and J ends, which lost 7 bases and 8 bases, there was a span of 14 bases. The CDR3 sequence is CASTRTAGEKLFF. The CDR3 nucleotides read TGTGCCAGCACAAGGACAGCTGGCGAAAAACTGTTTTTT.

The rearrangement uses TRBV5-1 and TRBJ2-1; D might be TRBD2 (6 bases). From germline, CDR1 is SGHRS and CDR2 YFSETQ. The CDR3 spans 14 residues. V was shortened by 2 bases and J by 7 bases, with 13 bases between the two germline ends. CDR3 sequence reads: CASSFGGVGNEQFF. DNA of the CDR3: TGCGCCAGCAGCTTTGGCGGGGTAGGGAATGAGCAGTTCTTC.

The gene calls are TRBV25-1 and TRBJ1-1, with D possibly matching TRBD1 (6 bases). The germline gives CDR1 MGHDK, CDR2 SYGVNS. The CDR3 has 15 residues. V lost 8 bases and J lost 0, with 16 bases in between. This chain's CDR3 is CASEGGERMNTEAFF. The CDR3 coding sequence is TGTGCCAGCGAGGGGGGGGAGAGAATGAACACTGAAGCTTTCTTT.

V gene TRBV27 combines with J gene TRBJ1-5, with D unclear. Germline CDR1 is MNHEY and CDR2 is SMNVEV (reference sequence). The germline V and J ends were trimmed by 2 bases and 0 bases, with 8 bases remaining between them. The CDR3 runs to 15 residues. The CDR3 bases are TGTGCCAGCAGTTTAGAACGGGATAGCAATCAGCCCCAGCATTTT. Translated, it gives CASSLERDSNQPQHF.

V is TRBV11-1 and J is TRBJ2-3, with TRBD2 matching over 7 bases. V lost 7 bases, J lost 2 bases, and 6 bases stayed unmatched. Germline lookup yields CDR1 SGHAT and CDR2 FQDESV (reference sequence). The CDR3 is made up of 14 amino acids. The CDR3 reads CASKAGGNTDTQYF. CDR3 coding DNA: TGTGCCAGCAAAGCCGGGGGGAACACAGATACGCAGTATTTT.

The rearrangement links TRBV6-1 to TRBJ1-1; D may be TRBD1 (6 bases). Germline V gene data show CDR1 as MNHNS and CDR2 as SASEGT. Trimming took off 2 bases at V and 0 bases at J, with 13 bases between the two ends. CDR3 size: 16 residues. CDR3 region: CASSEWGGRLNTEAFF. The CDR3 DNA follows: TGTGCCAGCAGTGAATGGGGGGGCAGGCTGAACACTGAAGCTTTCTTT.

The rearrangement links TRBV13 to TRBJ2-7; tentative D call: TRBD1 (5 bases). CDR3 size: 13 residues. V lost 5 bases and J 4 bases, leaving 12 bases between the germline ends. Looked up from germline, CDR1 is PRHDT and CDR2 is FYEKMQ (reference sequence). The CDR3 nucleotides read TGTGCCAGCAGCCCAGGGTCACAATACGAGCAGTACTTC. This translates into CASSPGSQYEQYF.

This chain joins TRBV9 and TRBJ1-2, with D possibly TRBD1 on 5 matching bases. Trimming removed 0 bases at V and 8 bases at J, with 17 bases between. CDR1 and CDR2 from the germline V gene are SGDLS and YYNGEE. The CDR3 sequence is 15 residues long. CDR3 in amino acids: CASSVGTQLPRGYTF. The CDR3 nucleotides read TGTGCCAGCAGCGTAGGGACACAATTGCCACGAGGCTACACCTTC.

This clone has only a few counts. The gene calls are TRBV6-5 and TRBJ2-1; D gene uncertain. V lost 0 bases, J lost 8 bases, and 8 bases lay in between. CDR3 length equals 13 residues. CDR1 and CDR2 (germline): MNHEY, SVGAGI. CDR3: CASSYSTLHEQFF. The CDR3, as DNA: TGTGCCAGCAGTTACTCGACTCTTCATGAGCAGTTCTTC.

CDR3 residues: CAWSALAGVGFTDTQYF. DNA of the CDR3: TGTGCCTGGAGCGCCCTAGCGGGAGTTGGTTTCACAGATACGCAGTATTTT. The V gene is TRBV30, the J gene TRBJ2-3, with 10 bases fitting TRBD2. The CDR3 spans 17 residues. Per germline, CDR1 GTSNPN and CDR2 SVGIG (reference sequence). The ends lost 3 bases at V and 2 bases at J; junction bases unmatched: 11.

The rearrangement links TRBV7-6 to TRBJ2-3; D is perhaps TRBD1 (6 bases). V shed 1 base and J shed 2 bases, with 10 bases lying between them. CDR1 is SGHVS and CDR2 is FNYEAQ in the germline V gene. The CDR3 totals 15 residues. This CDR3 reads CASSLGGLDTDTQYF. The CDR3 DNA is TGTGCCAGCAGCTTAGGGGGGCTGGACACAGATACGCAGTATTTT.

V gene TRBV24-1 combines with J gene TRBJ1-2; 7 nucleotides match TRBD1. Germline CDR1 is KGHDR and CDR2 is SFDVKD. After removal of 3 bases from V and 0 bases from J, the junction contained 12 bases not matched to a gene. This CDR3 is 18 amino acids long. The CDR3 region is CATSDGYIPGQPNYGYTF. The CDR3 nucleotides read TGTGCCACCAGTGATGGATATATACCGGGACAGCCTAACTATGGCTACACCTTC.

This chain connects TRBV19 to TRBJ2-1, with 9 nucleotides matching TRBD2. The CDR3 has 13 amino acids. With V trimmed by 5 bases and J by 6 bases, 2 bases remained unmatched. The germline V gene has CDR1 LNHDA and CDR2 SQIVND (reference sequence). CDR3 residues: CASSLTSGNEQFF. DNA for the CDR3: TGTGCCAGTAGTCTGACTAGCGGCAATGAGCAGTTCTTC. The full variable domain, with the rest looked up from reference TRBV19 and TRBJ2-1, is DGGITQSPKYLFRKEGQNVTLSCEQNLNHDAMYWYRQDPGQGLRLIYYSQIVNDFQKGDIAEGYSVSREKKESFPLTVTSAQKNPTAFYLCASSLTSGNEQFFGPGTRLTVL.

V and J are TRBV28 and TRBJ1-2, with 7 bases aligning to TRBD1. The germline CDR1 and CDR2 sequences are MDHEN and SYDVKM. The CDR3 loop spans 17 amino acids. The V and J ends lost 6 bases and 2 bases, in that order; junction bases with no gene match: 15. The CDR3 sequence is CASRGQSNQELNYGYTF. In nucleotides, the CDR3 is TGTGCCAGCAGGGGACAGTCCAATCAAGAGTTAAACTATGGCTACACCTTC.

The sample holds one count of this clone. This chain uses TRBV3-1 (or the pseudogene TRBV3-2) with TRBJ2-7, with TRBD2 matching over 8 bases. Trimming at V came to 1 base and at J to 6 bases, leaving 5 bases not matched to a gene. The length of the CDR3 is 14 residues. Germline V gene data show CDR1 as LGHDT and CDR2 as YNNKEL (reference sequence). This CDR3 is CASSQAAGVSEQYF. In DNA, the CDR3 is TGTGCCAGCAGCCAAGCAGCGGGAGTATCCGAGCAGTACTTC.

V and J are TRBV30 and TRBJ2-7, with 9 bases matching TRBD2. V dropped 2 bases and J dropped 4; count of bases not matched to a gene: 9. The CDR3 sequence is 15 residues long. CDR1 is GTSNPN, CDR2 SVGIG, per germline (reference sequence). The CDR3 nucleotides are TGTGCCTGGAGTCCCGGCGGGAGGGCTCTTTACGAGCAGTACTTC. Protein sequence: CAWSPGGRALYEQYF.

The chain uses TRBV7-2 and TRBJ2-1, with TRBD1 as a possible D gene (5 bases). This CDR3 region has 14 residues. CDR1 SGHTA and CDR2 FQGNSA come from the germline V gene. The ends were cut back, 8 bases at V and 0 bases at J, with 11 bases in the middle. The CDR3 reads CASQRQSSYNEQFF. DNA of the CDR3: TGTGCCAGCCAAAGACAGAGCTCCTACAATGAGCAGTTCTTC.

In this sample, this clone turned up once. The V gene is TRBV7-2, the J gene TRBJ2-1; 9 positions agree with TRBD2. The CDR3 runs to 14 residues. Per the germline V gene, CDR1 is SGHTA and CDR2 is FQGNSA. The V and J ends lost 3 bases and 7 bases, in that order; junction bases with no gene match: 4. CDR3 DNA sequence: TGTGCCAGCAGCTTTGGGACTAGCTGGAATGAGCAGTTCTTC. Its protein product is CASSFGTSWNEQFF. Full variable domain (remainder filled in from reference TRBV7-2 and TRBJ2-1): GAGVSQSPSNKVTEKGKDVELRCDPISGHTALYWYRQSLGQGLEFLIYFQGNSAPDKSGLPSDRFSAERTGGSVSTLTIQRTQQEDSAVYLCASSFGTSWNEQFFGPGTRLTVL.

This chain uses TRBV30 with TRBJ1-6; D is perhaps TRBD1 (6 bases). Deletions cut 2 bases from V and 8 bases from J, with 10 bases between. The CDR3 is 13 amino acids. Per the germline V gene, CDR1 is GTSNPN and CDR2 is SVGIG (reference sequence). CDR3 loop: CAWSLGGDSPLHF. CDR3 DNA: TGTGCCTGGAGTTTAGGGGGGGATTCACCCCTCCACTTT.

The J gene is TRBJ1-1, the V gene TRBV29-1, with D possibly matching TRBD1 (5 bases). Germline V CDR1 and CDR2: SQVTM, ANQGSEA. The CDR3 loop spans 17 amino acids. V was clipped by 1 base and J by 6 bases, with 24 bases between them. CDR3 DNA sequence: TGCAGCGTTGAAGTCCGACAGACGCGGTTCTTATTCGCTGAAGCTTTCTTT. This translates into CSVEVRQTRFLFAEAFF.

V usage is TRBV12-3 or TRBV12-4 and J usage is TRBJ1-4, with D perhaps TRBD1 (5 bases). CDR3 length: 12 amino acids. Trimming shortened V by 2 bases and J by 10 bases, and 8 bases separated the two germline ends. The chain's CDR3 is CASSLTGGKLFF. The CDR3 DNA reads TGTGCCAGCAGTTTAACGGGGGGAAAACTGTTTTTT.